This T cell receptor beta chain was captured in a study of beta chain features in type 1 diabetes. At the level of the study: Age, gender, cell numbers and subset yield matched between patients and controls.

Study results and limitations: The cDNA sequencing approach could over-represent high-TCR-expressing cells. Naive, central memory and Treg TCRB repertoires appeared more alike in patients than in healthy donors. Among all four CD4+ subsets, Type 1 diabetes patients had TCRB CDR3s that were moderately but significantly shorter. Whether HLA type influences TCRB rearrangement remained unresolved here.

About this clone itself: Its specificity is not known.

The study reverse transcribed the entire isolated RNA, so it sequenced expressed TCRB transcripts. TCRdb's copy holds only in-frame clones and misses some; the assay was immunoSEQ multiplex PCR. The data hold about 300,000 clones, with roughly 14% observed a single time. This clonotype originated in a woman aged 18-35 years with type 1 diabetes. Sequenced sample: naive CD4+ T cells from blood.

The CDR3 bases are TGTGCCAGCAGCTACGGTGGGGCCGGTCAGCCCCAGCATTTT. This gives the protein CASSYGGAGQPQHF. The chain recombines TRBV7-9 with TRBJ1-5; perhaps TRBD1 as D (5 bases). CDR3 length: 14 amino acids. Per germline, CDR1 SEHNR and CDR2 FQNEAQ (reference sequence). Trimming removed 4 bases from V and 6 bases from J, with 13 bases in between.